These T cell receptor beta chains were read from a single sample in a study of cytomegalovirus exposure and HLA in healthy donors. Generated by immunoSEQ multiplex PCR, the TCRdb table keeps only in-frame clones and is missing some. This table has more than 150,000 clones, over 80% appearing once. The specimen sequenced was PBMCs. The receptors here all came from a man aged 45-65 years in good health and CMV-seronegative. CDR3s include the opening cysteine and the closing phenylalanine or tryptophan. The D gene is left open where the match is weak. Size is omitted from some rows. Given values are once, few, many or a class for expanded clones.

abundance,v_gene,j_gene,d_gene,len,CDR3aa,CDR3nt
few,TRBV6-6,TRBJ1-5,-,14,CASSYSTLDQPQHF,TGTGCCAGCAGTTACTCGACACTAGATCAGCCCCAGCATTTT
-,TRBV2,TRBJ2-7,-,14,CASSLTQVVYEQYF,TGTGCCAGCAGCCTCACCCAGGTGGTCTACGAGCAGTACTTC
-,TRBV7-2,TRBJ2-3,TRBD2,16,CASSLVGTSGPDTQYF,TGTGCCAGCAGCTTAGTAGGGACTAGCGGACCAGATACGCAGTATTTT
-,TRBV5-1,TRBJ2-1,-,15,CASSEGLLSYNEQFF,TGCGCCAGCAGCGAGGGACTTCTCTCCTACAATGAGCAGTTCTTC
-,TRBV7-9,TRBJ2-7,TRBD1,14,CASRPTGGSYEQYF,TGTGCCAGCAGGCCGACAGGGGGTTCATACGAGCAGTACTTC
once,TRBV6-1,TRBJ2-7,-,19,CASSEYGLSFSGTTYEQYF,TGTGCCAGCAGTGAATACGGGCTGTCCTTTAGCGGAACTACCTACGAGCAGTACTTC
-,TRBV4-3,TRBJ2-5,-,15,CASSQGSWSLETQYF,TGCGCCAGCAGCCAAGGGTCCTGGAGCCTGGAGACCCAGTACTTC
-,TRBV6-6,TRBJ2-7,TRBD1,13,CASSYRGPYEQYF,TGTGCCAGCAGTTACAGGGGGCCCTACGAGCAGTACTTC
-,TRBV2,TRBJ2-4,TRBD1,13,CASSVSGKGQRYF,TGTGCCAGCAGTGTATCCGGAAAGGGACAGAGGTACTTC
-,TRBV18,TRBJ2-7,TRBD1,15,CASSPTTGGKDEQYF,TGTGCCAGCTCACCGACGACAGGGGGCAAAGACGAGCAGTACTTC
-,TRBV9,TRBJ1-1,TRBD1,14,CASSRGQAQGRAFF,TGTGCCAGCAGCCGTGGACAGGCCCAAGGACGAGCTTTCTTT
few,TRBV6-5,TRBJ1-5,TRBD1,13,CASRATGDQPQHF,TGTGCCAGCAGAGCGACAGGGGATCAGCCCCAGCATTTT
-,TRBV28,TRBJ2-1,TRBD1,15,CASSSRDRDYNEQFF,TGTGCCAGCAGTTCCCGGGACAGGGACTACAATGAGCAGTTCTTC
-,TRBV7-9,TRBJ1-6,-,14,CASSYGQSNSPLHF,TGTGCCAGCAGCTACGGACAATCAAATTCACCCCTCCACTTT
once,TRBV28,TRBJ2-7,TRBD2,16,CASSLFGTSGGYEQYF,TGTGCCAGCAGTTTATTTGGGACTAGCGGGGGCTACGAGCAGTACTTC
-,TRBV18,TRBJ2-3,-,13,CASSPRVTDTQYF,TGTGCCAGCTCACCACGCGTAACAGATACGCAGTATTTT
-,TRBV18,TRBJ2-3,-,15,CASSPTLSKSDTQYF,TGTGCCAGCTCACCAACTTTAAGTAAGTCAGATACGCAGTATTTT
-,TRBV7-6,TRBJ2-7,TRBD1,16,CASSPQGQGMSYEQYF,TGTGCCAGCAGCCCACAGGGACAGGGGATGTCCTACGAGCAGTACTTC
-,TRBV9,TRBJ1-1,-,13,CASSGTVNTEAFF,TGTGCCAGCAGCGGGACAGTGAACACTGAAGCTTTCTTT
-,TRBV5-4,TRBJ2-1,-,15,CASQESQGYWDEQFF,TGTGCCAGCCAGGAAAGCCAGGGATATTGGGATGAGCAGTTCTTC
few,TRBV5-1,TRBJ1-4,-,14,CASSFDRMNEKLFF,TGCGCCAGCAGCTTCGACAGGATGAATGAAAAACTGTTTTTT
-,TRBV5-1,TRBJ2-5,-,15,CASSSGVRLQETQYF,TGCGCCAGCAGCTCGGGGGTCCGTCTCCAAGAGACCCAGTACTTC
-,TRBV28,TRBJ1-3,-,14,CASIEGGAGNTIYF,TGTGCCAGCATCGAGGGGGGGGCTGGAAACACCATATATTTT
-,TRBV5-1,TRBJ1-5,TRBD1,15,CASSPGGTGNQPQHF,TGCGCCAGCAGCCCGGGCGGGACAGGGAATCAGCCCCAGCATTTT
-,TRBV5-4,TRBJ1-2,TRBD1,13,CASSLTGAGGYTF,TGTGCCAGCAGCCTGACAGGGGCTGGTGGCTACACCTTC
-,TRBV6-1,TRBJ2-1,TRBD2,15,CASSVRLAGGDEQFF,TGTGCCAGCAGTGTCCGACTAGCGGGAGGGGATGAGCAGTTCTTC
-,TRBV14,TRBJ1-1,TRBD1,13,CASPGQMNTEAFF,TGTGCCAGCCCGGGACAGATGAACACTGAAGCTTTCTTT
-,TRBV11-2,TRBJ2-7,-,13,CASTRSGSYEQYF,TGTGCCAGCACCCGGAGCGGGTCCTACGAGCAGTACTTC
-,TRBV7-2,TRBJ1-2,-,16,CASSQSQGRGAYGYTF,TGTGCCAGCAGCCAGTCACAGGGCAGGGGTGCCTATGGCTACACCTTC
-,TRBV9,TRBJ2-2,-,14,CASSVVAVTGELFF,TGTGCCAGCAGCGTAGTGGCAGTCACCGGGGAGCTGTTTTTT
-,TRBV6-5,TRBJ1-5,TRBD1,15,CASKDRAFSNQPQHF,TGTGCCAGCAAAGACAGGGCTTTTAGCAATCAGCCCCAGCATTTT
-,TRBV12-5,TRBJ2-3,TRBD1,15,CASGRMSQGADTQYF,TGTGCTAGTGGTCGTATGAGCCAGGGGGCAGATACGCAGTATTTT
-,TRBV2,TRBJ1-5,-,15,CASRLREGNNQPQHF,TGTGCCAGCAGGTTAAGGGAGGGCAACAATCAGCCCCAGCATTTT
-,TRBV28,TRBJ1-5,-,16,CASSLPPGHSNQPQHF,TGTGCCAGCAGTTTACCCCCAGGGCATAGCAATCAGCCCCAGCATTTT
-,TRBV28,TRBJ2-6,-,16,CASSQMQGAGANVLTF,TGTGCCAGCAGTCAAATGCAAGGGGCAGGGGCCAACGTCCTGACTTTC
-,TRBV19,TRBJ2-3,-,15,CASSIGGAGPDTQYF,TGTGCCAGTAGTATTGGAGGAGCGGGCCCAGATACGCAGTATTTT
-,TRBV27,TRBJ2-7,TRBD1,19,CASSYLPPHGTGTAYEQYF,TGTGCCAGCAGTTATCTACCACCTCACGGGACAGGGACGGCCTACGAGCAGTACTTC
-,TRBV11-2,TRBJ2-2,-,15,CASSPGVRRTGELFF,TGTGCCAGCAGCCCCGGCGTGAGGCGCACCGGGGAGCTGTTTTTT
-,TRBV18,TRBJ1-3,-,17,CASSPRAGSESGNTIYF,TGTGCCAGCTCACCGAGGGCGGGTTCTGAATCTGGAAACACCATATATTTT
-,TRBV28,TRBJ2-1,TRBD2,15,CASGKPGLGSNEQFF,TGTGCCAGCGGAAAACCGGGACTAGGATCTAATGAGCAGTTCTTC
-,TRBV19,TRBJ2-5,TRBD1,14,CASSPQGQVPTQYF,TGTGCCAGTAGTCCTCAGGGACAGGTACCGACCCAGTACTTC
-,TRBV7-9,TRBJ2-3,TRBD2,18,CASSPRSSSGGASDTQYF,TGTGCCAGCAGTCCAAGGAGTAGTAGCGGGGGGGCCTCAGATACGCAGTATTTT
-,TRBV9,TRBJ1-5,TRBD1,15,CASSVGDRVGQPQHF,TGTGCCAGCAGCGTGGGGGACAGGGTAGGACAGCCCCAGCATTTT
once,TRBV18,TRBJ2-7,-,16,CASSKQYRAPGSEQYF,TGTGCCAGCTCAAAGCAGTACAGGGCTCCGGGATCCGAGCAGTACTTC
-,TRBV14,TRBJ1-1,-,14,CASSLQGANTEAFF,TGTGCCAGCAGCCTACAGGGAGCCAACACTGAAGCTTTCTTT
-,TRBV19,TRBJ2-2,-,15,CASSINSQNTGELFF,TGTGCCAGTAGTATTAACAGCCAAAACACCGGGGAGCTGTTTTTT
-,TRBV5-1,TRBJ1-2,TRBD1,14,CASSQDSDRRGYTF,TGCGCCAGCAGCCAGGACTCGGACAGGCGCGGCTACACCTTC
-,TRBV9,TRBJ1-2,TRBD1,15,CASSVGAGGGYGYTF,TGTGCCAGCAGCGTAGGGGCAGGGGGCGGTTATGGCTACACCTTC
-,TRBV5-6,TRBJ2-7,TRBD2,18,CASTGGLLAGGSSYEQYF,TGTGCCAGCACCGGAGGTCTACTAGCGGGGGGGAGCTCCTACGAGCAGTACTTC
-,TRBV7-6,TRBJ2-3,-,15,CASSFRDGGRDTQYF,TGTGCCAGCAGCTTCCGGGACGGGGGTCGCGATACGCAGTATTTT
-,TRBV7-7,TRBJ2-3,TRBD2,15,CASSLNSGGTDTQYF,TGTGCTAGCAGCTTAAATAGCGGGGGCACAGATACGCAGTATTTT
-,TRBV2,TRBJ2-3,-,14,CASSVQGGTDTQYF,TGTGCCAGCAGTGTACAGGGGGGGACAGATACGCAGTATTTT